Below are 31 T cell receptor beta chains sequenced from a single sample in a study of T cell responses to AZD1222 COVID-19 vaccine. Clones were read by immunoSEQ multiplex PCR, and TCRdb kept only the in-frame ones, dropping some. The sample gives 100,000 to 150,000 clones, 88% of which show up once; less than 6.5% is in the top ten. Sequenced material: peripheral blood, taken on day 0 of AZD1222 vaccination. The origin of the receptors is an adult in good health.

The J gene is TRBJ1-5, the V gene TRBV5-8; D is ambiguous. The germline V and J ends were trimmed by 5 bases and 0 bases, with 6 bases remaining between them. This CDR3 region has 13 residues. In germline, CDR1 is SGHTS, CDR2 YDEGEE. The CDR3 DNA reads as TGTGCCAGCAGAAGTTTTAGCAATCAGCCCCAGCATTTT. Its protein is CASRSFSNQPQHF.

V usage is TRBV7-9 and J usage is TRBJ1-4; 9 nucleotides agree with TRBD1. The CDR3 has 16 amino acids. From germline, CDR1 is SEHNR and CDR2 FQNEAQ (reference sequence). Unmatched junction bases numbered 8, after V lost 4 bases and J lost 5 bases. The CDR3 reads CASSSPRGQGNEKLFF. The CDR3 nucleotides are TGTGCCAGCAGCTCGCCAAGAGGACAGGGGAATGAAAAACTGTTTTTT. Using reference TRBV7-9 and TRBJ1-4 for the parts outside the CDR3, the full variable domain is DTGVSQNPRHKITKRGQNVTFRCDPISEHNRLYWYRQTLGQGPEFLTYFQNEAQLEKSRLLSDRFSAERPKGSFSTLEIQRTEQGDSAMYLCASSSPRGQGNEKLFFGSGTQLSVL.

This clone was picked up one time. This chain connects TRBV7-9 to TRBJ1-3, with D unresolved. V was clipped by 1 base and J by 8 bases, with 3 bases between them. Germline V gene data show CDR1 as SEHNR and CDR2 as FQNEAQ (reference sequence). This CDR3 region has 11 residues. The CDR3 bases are TGTGCCAGCAGCTTAGGACACACCATATATTTT. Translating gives CASSLGHTIYF.

CDR3 sequence (DNA): TGTGCCAGCAGTGTGGAGGGTCAAACCGAGGCTTTCTTT. Its protein product is CASSVEGQTEAFF. J is TRBJ1-1 and V is TRBV2; unclear D gene. Germline V lookup: CDR1 SNHLY, CDR2 FYNNEI. The CDR3 runs to 13 residues. V lost 4 bases and J lost 11, with 17 bases in between. The complete variable domain, with remaining parts taken from reference TRBV2 and TRBJ1-1, reads EPEVTQTPSHQVTQMGQEVILRCVPISNHLYFYWYRQILGQKVEFLVSFYNNEISEKSEIFDDQFSVERPDGSNFTLKIRSTKLEDSAMYFCASSVEGQTEAFFGQGTRLTVV.

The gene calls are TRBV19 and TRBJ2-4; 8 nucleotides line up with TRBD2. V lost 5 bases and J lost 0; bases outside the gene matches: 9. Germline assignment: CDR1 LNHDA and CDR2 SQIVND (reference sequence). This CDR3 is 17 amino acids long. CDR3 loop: CASSSASGRVAKNIQYF. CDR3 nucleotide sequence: TGTGCCAGTAGTTCGGCTAGCGGGCGGGTAGCCAAAAACATTCAGTACTTC. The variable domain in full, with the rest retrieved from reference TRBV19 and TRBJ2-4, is DGGITQSPKYLFRKEGQNVTLSCEQNLNHDAMYWYRQDPGQGLRLIYYSQIVNDFQKGDIAEGYSVSREKKESFPLTVTSAQKNPTAFYLCASSSASGRVAKNIQYFGAGTRLSVL.

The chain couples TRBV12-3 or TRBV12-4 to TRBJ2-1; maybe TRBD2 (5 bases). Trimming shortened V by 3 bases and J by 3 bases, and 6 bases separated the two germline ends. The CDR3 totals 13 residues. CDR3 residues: CASSFGVYNEQFF. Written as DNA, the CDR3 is TGTGCCAGCAGTTTCGGGGTCTACAATGAGCAGTTCTTC.

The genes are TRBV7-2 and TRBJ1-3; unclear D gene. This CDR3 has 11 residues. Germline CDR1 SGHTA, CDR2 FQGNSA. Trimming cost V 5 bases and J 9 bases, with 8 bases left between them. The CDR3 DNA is TGTGCCAGCAGCGAGTATGTCACCATATATTTT. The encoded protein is CASSEYVTIYF.

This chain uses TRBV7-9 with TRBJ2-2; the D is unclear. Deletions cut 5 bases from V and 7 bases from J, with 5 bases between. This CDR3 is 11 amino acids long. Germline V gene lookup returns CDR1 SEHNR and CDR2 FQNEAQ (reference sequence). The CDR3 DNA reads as TGTGCCAGCAGCCCGGTCGGGGAGCTGTTTTTT. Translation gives CASSPVGELFF. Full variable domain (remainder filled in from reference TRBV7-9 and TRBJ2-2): DTGVSQNPRHKITKRGQNVTFRCDPISEHNRLYWYRQTLGQGPEFLTYFQNEAQLEKSRLLSDRFSAERPKGSFSTLEIQRTEQGDSAMYLCASSPVGELFFGEGSRLTVL.

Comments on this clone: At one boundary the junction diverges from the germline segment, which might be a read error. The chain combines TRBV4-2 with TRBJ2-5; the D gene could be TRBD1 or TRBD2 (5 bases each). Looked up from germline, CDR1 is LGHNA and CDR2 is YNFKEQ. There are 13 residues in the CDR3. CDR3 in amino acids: CASSQEKVGTRDF. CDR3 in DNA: TGTGCCAGCAGCCAAGAGAAGGTTGGGACCCGGGACTTC.

The CDR3 loop reads CASSGGHPDSGNTIYF. CDR3 coding DNA: TGTGCCAGCTCGGGGGGGCATCCGGACTCTGGAAACACCATATATTTT. The chain recombines TRBV11-3 with TRBJ1-3; TRBD1 is a possible D gene (6 bases). The V end lost 8 bases, the J end lost 0 bases, and 17 bases lay between the germline ends. This CDR3 region has 16 residues. Germline lookup yields CDR1 SGHNT and CDR2 YENEEA.

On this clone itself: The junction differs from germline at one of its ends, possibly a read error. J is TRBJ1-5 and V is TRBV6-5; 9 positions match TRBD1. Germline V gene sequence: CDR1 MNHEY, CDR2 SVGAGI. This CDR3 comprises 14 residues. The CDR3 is CASSPTGGKQPQHF. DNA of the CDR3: TGTGCCAGCAGTCCCACAGGGGGCAAACAGCCCCAGCATTTT.

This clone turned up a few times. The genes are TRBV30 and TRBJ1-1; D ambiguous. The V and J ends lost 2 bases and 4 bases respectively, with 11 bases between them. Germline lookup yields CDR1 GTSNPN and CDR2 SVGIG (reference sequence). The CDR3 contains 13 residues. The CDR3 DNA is TGTGCCTGGAGTTGGAGTTTGACCACTGAAGCTTTCTTT. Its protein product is CAWSWSLTTEAFF.

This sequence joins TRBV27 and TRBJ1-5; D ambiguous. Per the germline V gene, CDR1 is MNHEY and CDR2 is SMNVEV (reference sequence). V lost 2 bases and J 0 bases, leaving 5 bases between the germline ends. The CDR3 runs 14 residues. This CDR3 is CASSLKLSNQPQHF. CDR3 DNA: TGTGCCAGCAGTTTAAAGCTTAGCAATCAGCCCCAGCATTTT.

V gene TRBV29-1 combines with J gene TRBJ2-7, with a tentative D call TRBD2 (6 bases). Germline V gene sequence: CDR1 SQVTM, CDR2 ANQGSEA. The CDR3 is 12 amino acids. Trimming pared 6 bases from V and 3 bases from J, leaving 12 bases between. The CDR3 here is CSVAEGLYEQYF. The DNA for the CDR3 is TGCAGCGTGGCGGAGGGCCTCTACGAGCAGTACTTC.

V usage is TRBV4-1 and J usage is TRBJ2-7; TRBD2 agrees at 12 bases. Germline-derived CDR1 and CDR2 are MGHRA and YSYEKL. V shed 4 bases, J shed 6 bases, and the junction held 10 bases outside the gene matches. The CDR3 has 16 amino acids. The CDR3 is CASSLKRGLAGVEQYF. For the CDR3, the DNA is TGCGCCAGCAGCCTCAAAAGGGGACTAGCGGGCGTCGAGCAGTACTTC.

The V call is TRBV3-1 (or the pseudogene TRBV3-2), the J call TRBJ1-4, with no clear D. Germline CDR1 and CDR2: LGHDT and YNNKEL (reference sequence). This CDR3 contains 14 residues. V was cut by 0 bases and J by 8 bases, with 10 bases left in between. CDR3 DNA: TGTGCCAGCAGCCAAGATCTCAATGGAGAAAAACTGTTTTTT. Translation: CASSQDLNGEKLFF.

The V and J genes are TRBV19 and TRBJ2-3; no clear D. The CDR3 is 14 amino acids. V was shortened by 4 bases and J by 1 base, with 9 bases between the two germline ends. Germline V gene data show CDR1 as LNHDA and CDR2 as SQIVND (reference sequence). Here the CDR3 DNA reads TGTGCCAGTAGTAATAACGCGGGCACAGATACGCAGTATTTT. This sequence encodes CASSNNAGTDTQYF.

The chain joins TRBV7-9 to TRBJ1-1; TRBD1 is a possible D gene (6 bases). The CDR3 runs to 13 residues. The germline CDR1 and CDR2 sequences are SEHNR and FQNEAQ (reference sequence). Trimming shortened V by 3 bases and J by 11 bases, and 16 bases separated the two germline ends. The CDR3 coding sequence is TGTGCCAGCAGCTTCCGGGACAAAGCTATGGCTTTCTTT. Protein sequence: CASSFRDKAMAFF. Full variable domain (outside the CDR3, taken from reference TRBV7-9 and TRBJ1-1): DTGVSQNPRHKITKRGQNVTFRCDPISEHNRLYWYRQTLGQGPEFLTYFQNEAQLEKSRLLSDRFSAERPKGSFSTLEIQRTEQGDSAMYLCASSFRDKAMAFFGQGTRLTVV.

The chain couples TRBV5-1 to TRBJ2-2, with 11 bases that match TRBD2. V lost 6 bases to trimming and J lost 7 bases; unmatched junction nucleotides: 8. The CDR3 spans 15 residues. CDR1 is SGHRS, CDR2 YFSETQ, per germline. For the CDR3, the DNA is TGCGCCAGCACCCCTTTAGGGACTAGCGGCGGGGAGCTGTTTTTT. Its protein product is CASTPLGTSGGELFF.

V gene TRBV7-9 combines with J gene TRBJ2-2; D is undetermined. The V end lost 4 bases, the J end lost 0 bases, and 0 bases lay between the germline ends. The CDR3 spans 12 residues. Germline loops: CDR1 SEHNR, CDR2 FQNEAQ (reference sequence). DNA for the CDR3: TGTGCCAGCAGCTCGAACACCGGGGAGCTGTTTTTT. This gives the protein CASSSNTGELFF.

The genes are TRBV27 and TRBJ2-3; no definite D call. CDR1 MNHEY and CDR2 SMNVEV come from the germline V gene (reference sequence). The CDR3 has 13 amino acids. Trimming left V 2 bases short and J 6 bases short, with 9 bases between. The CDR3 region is CASSLEKTDTQYF. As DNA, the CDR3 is TGTGCCAGCAGTTTAGAGAAAACCGATACGCAGTATTTT.

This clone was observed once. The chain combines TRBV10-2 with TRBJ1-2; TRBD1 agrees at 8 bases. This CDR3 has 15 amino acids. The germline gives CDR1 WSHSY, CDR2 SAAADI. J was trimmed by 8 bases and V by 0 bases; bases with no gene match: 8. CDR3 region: CASSESGRGLGGYTF. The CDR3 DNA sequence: TGCGCCAGCAGTGAGTCGGGCAGGGGGCTTGGCGGCTACACCTTC.

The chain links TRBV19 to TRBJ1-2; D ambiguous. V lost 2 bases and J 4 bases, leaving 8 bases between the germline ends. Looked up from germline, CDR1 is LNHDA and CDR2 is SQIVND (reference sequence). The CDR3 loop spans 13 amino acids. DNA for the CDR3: TGTGCCAGTAGTATAACAGACCCCTATGGCTACACCTTC. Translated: CASSITDPYGYTF.

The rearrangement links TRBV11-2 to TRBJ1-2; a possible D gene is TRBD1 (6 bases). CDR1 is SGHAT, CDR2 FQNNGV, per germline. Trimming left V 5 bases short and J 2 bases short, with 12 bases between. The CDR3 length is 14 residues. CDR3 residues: CASSALGGNYGYTF. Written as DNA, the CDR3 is TGTGCCAGCAGCGCCCTGGGGGGCAACTATGGCTACACCTTC.

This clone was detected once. In DNA form, the CDR3 reads TGTGCCAGCAGATCCGGACTAGCGGGGGCCAAGCAGTACTTC. Its protein product is CASRSGLAGAKQYF. The chain employs TRBV6-5 and TRBJ2-7; 13 bases match TRBD2. The length of the CDR3 is 14 residues. Germline V gene sequence: CDR1 MNHEY, CDR2 SVGAGI. Germline trimming cut 6 bases from V and 8 bases from J; bases unmatched to any gene: 7.

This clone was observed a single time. CDR3 residues: CASSGGPATEAFF. The DNA for the CDR3 is TGTGCCAGCAGTGGGGGTCCGGCCACTGAAGCTTTCTTT. The chain couples TRBV2 to TRBJ1-1; no clear D gene. This CDR3 has 13 amino acids. The V and J ends lost 4 bases and 4 bases respectively, with 10 bases between them. CDR1 is SNHLY, CDR2 FYNNEI, per germline.

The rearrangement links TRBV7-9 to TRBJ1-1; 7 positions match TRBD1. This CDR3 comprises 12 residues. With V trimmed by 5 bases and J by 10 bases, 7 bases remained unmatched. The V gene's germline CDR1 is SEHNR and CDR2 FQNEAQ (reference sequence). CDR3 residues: CASSETGSRAFF. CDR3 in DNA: TGTGCCAGCAGCGAGACAGGGAGTCGAGCTTTCTTT.

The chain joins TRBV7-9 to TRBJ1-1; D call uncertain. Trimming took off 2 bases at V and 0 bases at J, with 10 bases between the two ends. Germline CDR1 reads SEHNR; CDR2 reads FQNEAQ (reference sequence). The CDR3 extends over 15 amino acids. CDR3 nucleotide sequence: TGTGCCAGCAGCTTAATTTCCGGACTGAACACTGAAGCTTTCTTT. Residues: CASSLISGLNTEAFF.

The CDR3 sequence is CASRGYLGEKLFF. The CDR3 nucleotides are TGTGCCAGCAGGGGGTATTTGGGTGAAAAACTGTTTTTT. The chain joins TRBV6-5 to TRBJ1-4; D uncertain. Germline V lookup: CDR1 MNHEY, CDR2 SVGAGI. The CDR3 totals 13 residues. V was clipped by 6 bases and J by 7 bases, with 12 bases between them.

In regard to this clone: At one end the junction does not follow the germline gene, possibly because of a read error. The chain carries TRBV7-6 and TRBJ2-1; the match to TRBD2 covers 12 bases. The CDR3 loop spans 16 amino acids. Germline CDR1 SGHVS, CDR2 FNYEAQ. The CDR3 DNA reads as TGTGCCAGCAGCCTAGCGGGGGGGCCCTCGTACAATGAGCAGTTCTTC. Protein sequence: CASSLAGGPSYNEQFF.

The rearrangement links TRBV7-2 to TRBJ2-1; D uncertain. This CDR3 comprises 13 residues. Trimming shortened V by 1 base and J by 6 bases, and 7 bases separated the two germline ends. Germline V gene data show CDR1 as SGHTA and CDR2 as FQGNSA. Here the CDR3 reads CASSLGRINEQFF. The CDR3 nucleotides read TGTGCCAGCAGCTTAGGACGGATCAATGAGCAGTTCTTC.